A single sample is the source of the 15 T cell receptor beta chains below, sequenced in a study of Ad26.COV2.S vaccination and SARS-CoV-2 variants. TCRdb's copy holds only in-frame clones and misses some; the assay was immunoSEQ multiplex PCR. The sample has 380,000 or so clones; approximately 86% are singletons. Treatment denoted: about 20 received Ad26.COV2.S at low or high dose, single or two shots; about 5 received placebo; per-sample allocation not given. Day 63 following the first vaccine or placebo injection was when the samples were taken. Sequencing used peripheral blood, obtained in a trial of Ad26.COV2.S vaccine versus placebo. Receptor source: a person between 18 and 65 years old who received the Ad26.COV2.S COVID-19 vaccine or a placebo.

V is TRBV7-9 and J is TRBJ2-3; 8 bases are shared with TRBD1. The CDR3 is 15 amino acids. Germline CDR1 is SEHNR and CDR2 is FQNEAQ (reference sequence). V lost 5 bases, J lost 3 bases, and 7 bases stayed unmatched. The CDR3 DNA is TGTGCCAGCAGCAAAATCAGGGGGCGGACAGATACGCAGTATTTT. Translation: CASSKIRGRTDTQYF.

The chain links TRBV19 to TRBJ1-1; D gene uncertain. Germline CDR1 reads LNHDA; CDR2 reads SQIVND (reference sequence). The CDR3 extends over 14 amino acids. The ends were cut back, 3 bases at V and 4 bases at J, with 12 bases in the middle. The CDR3 coding sequence is TGTGCCAGTAGTATCCCCCTACGGACCACTGAAGCTTTCTTT. It yields the protein CASSIPLRTTEAFF.

V usage is TRBV10-1 and J usage is TRBJ1-1; D is unresolved. Looked up from germline, CDR1 is WNHNN and CDR2 is SYGVQD (reference sequence). The CDR3 is 13 amino acids. Deletions cut 8 bases from V and 8 bases from J, with 18 bases between. CDR3 in DNA: TGCGCCAGCGCCGCCGATGGTTGGCGCGAAGCTTTCTTT. Protein product: CASAADGWREAFF.

The chain employs TRBV27 and TRBJ2-5; D unresolved. CDR1 and CDR2 (germline): MNHEY, SMNVEV (reference sequence). CDR3 length: 14 residues. V gave up 2 bases and J gave up 5 bases, with 12 bases separating them. Written as DNA, the CDR3 is TGTGCCAGCAGTTTAGGAAGGGTCAAGGAGACCCAGTACTTC. Protein: CASSLGRVKETQYF.

This clone was counted a single time. V usage is TRBV28 and J usage is TRBJ2-3, with TRBD2 matching over 10 bases. This CDR3 is 17 amino acids long. Germline V gives CDR1 MDHEN, CDR2 SYDVKM. Trimming took 6 bases from V and 6 from J; bases not matched to a gene: 15. The CDR3 nucleotides are TGTGCCAGCAGCACATCCCTTAGCGGGGGGATGCGTGATACGCAGTATTTT. Translating gives CASSTSLSGGMRDTQYF.

The chain links TRBV2 to TRBJ1-6; the D is unclear. V was clipped by 8 bases and J by 0 bases, with 14 bases between them. The CDR3 is 16 amino acids. Per germline, CDR1 SNHLY and CDR2 FYNNEI. Written as DNA, the CDR3 is TGTGCCAGCGGCCCAGCAAGGAGCTCCTATAATTCACCCCTCCACTTT. This translates into CASGPARSSYNSPLHF.

This chain uses TRBV5-6 with TRBJ2-4, with D perhaps TRBD1 (6 bases). The V gene lost 4 bases and the J gene lost 5 bases, with 13 bases spanning the gap. Germline CDR1 SGHDT, CDR2 YYEEEE. This CDR3 region has 14 residues. The CDR3 DNA follows: TGTGCCAGCAGCGCGTGGGACACCCAAAACATTCAGTACTTC. This translates into CASSAWDTQNIQYF.

The rearrangement uses TRBV28 and TRBJ1-6; weak D call: TRBD1 (6 bases). Trimming cost V 2 bases and J 9 bases, with 11 bases left between them. The CDR3 is 14 amino acids. The germline gives CDR1 MDHEN, CDR2 SYDVKM. Here the CDR3 DNA reads TGTGCCAGCAGTTTAAGGGGGACGACTTCACCCCTCCACTTT. Encoded protein: CASSLRGTTSPLHF.

The chain combines TRBV25-1 with TRBJ2-3; 9 bases match TRBD1. This CDR3 has 16 residues. CDR1 and CDR2 from the germline V gene are MGHDK and SYGVNS. With V trimmed by 2 bases and J by 3 bases, 6 bases remained unmatched. CDR3 nucleotides: TGTGCCAGCAGTGAAGTGGGGACAGGGCGGACAGATACGCAGTATTTT. Protein: CASSEVGTGRTDTQYF.

This clone was seen a handful of times. The gene calls are TRBV6-1 and TRBJ2-7, with a possible D match to TRBD1 (5 bases). Germline V lookup: CDR1 MNHNS, CDR2 SASEGT. This CDR3 is built from 13 residues. The germline V and J ends were trimmed by 3 bases and 3 bases, with 9 bases remaining between them. Here the CDR3 DNA reads TGTGCCAGCAGTGAGACAGACTTCTACGAGCAGTACTTC. It is translated as CASSETDFYEQYF.

The chain combines TRBV10-3 with TRBJ1-2; a possible D gene is TRBD1 (6 bases). Between the trimmed V and J ends, which lost 6 bases and 8 bases, there was a span of 19 bases. CDR1 and CDR2 from the germline V gene are ENHRY and SYGVKD. CDR3 length: 14 residues. The CDR3 DNA reads TGTGCCATCAGCCCCCAGGGGACGACGGGCGGCTACACCTTC. Translating it yields CAISPQGTTGGYTF.

The chain has TRBV27 and TRBJ2-6; D gene uncertain. Germline V gene lookup returns CDR1 MNHEY and CDR2 SMNVEV (reference sequence). Trimming took 5 bases from V and 1 from J, leaving 6 bases between them. The CDR3 consists of 14 residues. CDR3 nucleotides: TGTGCCAGCAGTCTTCTATCTGGGGCCAACGTCCTGACTTTC. Amino acids: CASSLLSGANVLTF.

The gene calls are TRBV27 and TRBJ1-4, with TRBD1 matching over 7 bases. Germline trimming cut 5 bases from V and 3 bases from J; bases unmatched to any gene: 6. The V gene's germline CDR1 is MNHEY and CDR2 SMNVEV (reference sequence). The CDR3 totals 15 residues. The CDR3 DNA follows: TGTGCCAGCAGTGGAACAGGGGCCCCTAATGAAAAACTGTTTTTT. Translating it yields CASSGTGAPNEKLFF.

The V call is TRBV27, the J call TRBJ2-7; D may be TRBD1 or TRBD2 (5 bases each). The germline gives CDR1 MNHEY, CDR2 SMNVEV (reference sequence). The CDR3 is 16 amino acids. V was cut by 2 bases and J by 3 bases, with 17 bases left in between. The CDR3 bases are TGTGCCAGCAGTTTACGGGGACCCCTGGGCGTCTACGAGCAGTACTTC. This codes for CASSLRGPLGVYEQYF.

The chain couples TRBV27 to TRBJ2-7; 7 bases match TRBD1. The V gene's germline CDR1 is MNHEY and CDR2 SMNVEV (reference sequence). The CDR3 has 14 amino acids. The V gene end was trimmed by 4 bases and the J gene end by 0 bases; junction bases not matched to a gene: 3. CDR3 sequence: CASSSQGFSYEQYF. The CDR3 DNA reads as TGTGCCAGCAGTTCACAGGGGTTCTCCTACGAGCAGTACTTC.